These 13 T cell receptor beta chains were all obtained from the same sample, sequenced in a study of blood T cell repertoires in COVID-19. Some clones are missing from TCRdb's copy, which holds only in-frame ones; the method was immunoSEQ multiplex PCR. The sample consists of about 160,000 clones, about 80% of them appearing once. Sequences were obtained from peripheral blood. The receptors were gathered from a woman older than 75 with acute or convalescent COVID-19.

The V gene is TRBV30, the J gene TRBJ1-6, with TRBD1 identical over 10 bases. Trimming took 4 bases from V and 5 from J; bases not matched to a gene: 5. The CDR3 sequence is 15 residues long. CDR1 is GTSNPN, CDR2 SVGIG, per germline (reference sequence). The CDR3 region has the DNA TGTGCCTGGACCCAGGGACAGGGGAATAATTCACCCCTCCACTTT. Its translation is CAWTQGQGNNSPLHF.

The rearrangement uses TRBV4-1 and TRBJ2-3, with a weak D call TRBD1 (6 bases). V gave up 1 base and J gave up 2 bases, with 10 bases separating them. The germline V gene encodes CDR1 MGHRA and CDR2 YSYEKL. There are 15 residues in the CDR3. In nucleotides, the CDR3 is TGCGCCAGCAGCCAAGCGGACAGTTTCACAGATACGCAGTATTTT. Protein: CASSQADSFTDTQYF.

This chain connects TRBV6-2 or TRBV6-3 to TRBJ2-1, with 9 nucleotides matching TRBD1. The CDR3 extends over 21 amino acids. The germline CDR1 and CDR2 sequences are MNHEY and SVGEGT. Trimming took 6 bases from V and 2 from J; bases not matched to a gene: 23. Written as DNA, the CDR3 is TGTGCCAGCAGCAACAGGGGGCAGGGGCAAAGGCTGGGAGCGGCCTACAATGAGCAGTTCTTC. The encoded protein is CASSNRGQGQRLGAAYNEQFF.

The J gene is TRBJ1-1, the V gene TRBV4-3, with 8 bases fitting TRBD1. The germline V gene has CDR1 LGHNA and CDR2 YSLEER. V shed 4 bases and J 4 bases; nucleotides not matched to a gene: 5. This CDR3 has 14 amino acids. The CDR3 nucleotides are TGCGCCAGCAGCCCGACAGGGGAAGGCACTGAAGCTTTCTTT. Encoded protein: CASSPTGEGTEAFF.

The chain is built from TRBV7-2 and TRBJ2-7; 10 positions match TRBD1. V lost 11 bases, J lost 5 bases, and 9 bases stayed unmatched. The germline CDR1 and CDR2 sequences are SGHTA and FQGNSA. This CDR3 region has 13 residues. The CDR3 reads CASRQGARNEQYF. The CDR3 coding sequence is TGTGCCTCTCGACAGGGGGCGCGCAACGAGCAGTACTTC.

This chain uses TRBV19 with TRBJ1-1; no definite D call. CDR1 is LNHDA, CDR2 SQIVND, per germline (reference sequence). CDR3 size: 14 residues. The V end was cut by 6 bases, the J end by 5 bases, with 16 bases between. The CDR3 region is CASRIILGGTEAFF. CDR3 coding DNA: TGTGCCAGTAGAATAATTCTAGGTGGGACTGAAGCTTTCTTT.

The chain links TRBV19 to TRBJ2-2; TRBD1 is a possible D gene (6 bases). Deletions cut 8 bases from V and 2 bases from J, with 12 bases between. The germline CDR1 and CDR2 sequences are LNHDA and SQIVND (reference sequence). This CDR3 has 14 amino acids. The CDR3 bases are TGTGCCAGTGACATGGGACAAAACACCGGGGAGCTGTTTTTT. Its translation: CASDMGQNTGELFF.

The V and J genes are TRBV2 and TRBJ1-2; the match to TRBD1 covers 10 bases. This CDR3 is 13 amino acids long. Germline values: CDR1 SNHLY, CDR2 FYNNEI. Trimming took 7 bases from V and 6 from J; bases not matched to a gene: 5. DNA of the CDR3: TGTGCCAGCATCTTGGACAGGGGGAATGGCTACACCTTC. This encodes CASILDRGNGYTF.

V gene TRBV3-1 (or the pseudogene TRBV3-2) combines with J gene TRBJ2-2; D not certain. Germline CDR1 is LGHDT and CDR2 is YNNKEL (reference sequence). This CDR3 spans 14 amino acids. Trimming pared 7 bases from V and 1 base from J, leaving 10 bases between. The CDR3 region has the DNA TGTGCCAGCACTCAGAACAGGAACACCGGGGAGCTGTTTTTT. The encoded protein is CASTQNRNTGELFF.

CDR3 DNA: TGCGCCAGCAGCCTCCTAGGACAGGGAGGGCTAAAGGCTTTCTTT. This codes for CASSLLGQGGLKAFF. The J gene is TRBJ1-1, the V gene TRBV5-1; TRBD1 matches 8 bases. The CDR3 consists of 15 residues. Unmatched junction bases numbered 16, after V lost 4 bases and J lost 11 bases. CDR1 and CDR2 from the germline V gene are SGHRS and YFSETQ.

The V and J genes are TRBV10-3 and TRBJ1-4; D is uncertain. CDR1 ENHRY and CDR2 SYGVKD come from the germline V gene. This CDR3 comprises 14 residues. The V and J ends lost 3 bases and 8 bases respectively, with 13 bases between them. CDR3 nucleotide sequence: TGTGCCATCAGTGATATCCGATCGGGGGAAAAACTGTTTTTT. Protein product: CAISDIRSGEKLFF.

The rearrangement links TRBV19 to TRBJ1-2, with 7 bases aligning to TRBD1. This CDR3 contains 13 residues. The V and J ends lost 4 bases and 6 bases, in that order; junction bases with no gene match: 5. CDR1 LNHDA and CDR2 SQIVND come from the germline V gene (reference sequence). The chain's CDR3 is CASSNLQGNGYTF. The CDR3 coding sequence is TGTGCCAGTAGTAATTTACAGGGGAATGGCTACACCTTC.

V gene TRBV28 combines with J gene TRBJ2-5; 9 nucleotides match TRBD1. Germline lookup yields CDR1 MDHEN and CDR2 SYDVKM. The CDR3 is made up of 15 amino acids. Germline trimming cut 5 bases from V and 2 bases from J; bases unmatched to any gene: 6. The CDR3 loop is CASSGDRVWQETQYF. CDR3 nucleotide sequence: TGTGCCAGCAGTGGGGACAGGGTATGGCAAGAGACCCAGTACTTC. Based on the CDR3 plus reference TRBV28 and TRBJ2-5, the full variable domain is DVKVTQSSRYLVKRTGEKVFLECVQDMDHENMFWYRQDPGLGLRLIYFSYDVKMKEKGDIPEGYSVSREKKERFSLILESASTNQTSMYLCASSGDRVWQETQYFGPGTRLLVL.